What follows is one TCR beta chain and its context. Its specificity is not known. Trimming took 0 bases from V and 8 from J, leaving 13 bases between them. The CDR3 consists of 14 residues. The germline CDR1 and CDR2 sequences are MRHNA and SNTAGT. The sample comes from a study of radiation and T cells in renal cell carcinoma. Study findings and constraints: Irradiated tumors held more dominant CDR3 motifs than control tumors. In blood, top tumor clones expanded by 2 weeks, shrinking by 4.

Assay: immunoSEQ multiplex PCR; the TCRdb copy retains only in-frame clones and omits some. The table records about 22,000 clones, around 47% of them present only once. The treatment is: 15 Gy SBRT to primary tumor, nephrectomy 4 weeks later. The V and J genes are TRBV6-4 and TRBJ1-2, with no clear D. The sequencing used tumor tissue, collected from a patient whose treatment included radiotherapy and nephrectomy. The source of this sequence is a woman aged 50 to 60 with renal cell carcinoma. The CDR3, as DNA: TGTGCCAGCAGTGACTCGATTGGCGGCGAGGGCTACACCTTC. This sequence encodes CASSDSIGGEGYTF.